This T cell receptor (beta chain) was recorded in a study of molecular identifiers for immune sequencing clone quantification. Per the germline V gene, CDR1 is PRHDT and CDR2 is FYEKMQ (reference sequence). There are 16 residues in the CDR3. V lost 4 bases and J lost 2; bases outside the gene matches: 5. The naive CD8 libraries originated from between roughly 18,000 and 1,000,000 sorted cells and drew on 10%, 30% or 50% RNA. Regarding this clonotype: Its target is unknown.

Study-wide results and caveats: Clones exceeding 20 RNA copies carried over 97% of effector molecules but under 1% of naive-cell molecules. Highly expanded clone sizes could be underestimated through barcode sharing by identical TCR molecules.

MiXCR was run by TCRdb on the PCR reads, yielding one entry per CDR3 protein. The data contain about half a million distinct CDR3 sequences, about 21% of them singletons. The sample was naive CD8+ T cells from blood, with Jurkat cell RNA spiked in. Indicated subset: FACS-sorted CD8+CD4-CCR7+CD45RA+ naive T cells. V usage is TRBV13 and J usage is TRBJ2-3, with TRBD2 identical over 11 bases. This receptor was identified in a human donor in good health. Some libraries in this study had Jurkat cell RNA spiked in. Here the CDR3 DNA reads TGTGCCAGCAGCTCGCTAGCGGGAGGTAACACAGATACGCAGTATTTT. It codes for CASSSLAGGNTDTQYF.